The source of this TCR beta chain is a study of cytomegalovirus exposure and HLA in healthy donors (dated by TCRdb to about 2017). For context, the study as a whole: An earlier analysis of some 620 of the donors reported approximately 280 Gb of sequence data and about 120 million unique TCR beta sequences obtained from about 179 million T cells. An early release that covered roughly 600 HLA-typed donors contained about 300 gigabases of sequencing data and 65 million to 100 million unique TCR sequences. Of the 300 to 450 genotyped donors, approximately 83% fell in the genetic ancestry cluster associated with self-reported Caucasian donors. The study aimed to test whether cataloging public T cell receptors could reveal signatures of past pathogen exposure. Using immunosequencing, the study profiled T cell repertoires from approximately 700 subjects and related those repertoires to cytomegalovirus serostatus. Along with the approximately 700-subject first cohort, a separate validation cohort of over 90 different subjects was used. High-throughput TCR immunosequencing, statistical association of individual TCRs with disease status, and machine learning were combined to predict cytomegalovirus infection status. A later analysis re-analyzed previously published TCR beta repertoires from several hundred donors and added high-resolution HLA genotyping to study TCR occurrence patterns. Rather than drawing on any new phenotypic data, the later analysis identified candidate immune exposures from TCR beta sequences and the way those sequences occurred across donors. An earlier analysis of around 540 of the donors applied high-throughput TCR beta sequencing to assess whether each TCR beta V gene segment acted as functional or pseudogenic. Donor age, sex, ethnicity and CMV serostatus were compiled alongside the repertoire data. Genome-wide SNP genotypes for about three fifths of the roughly 670 donors were used in a later genetic analysis, which treated that subset as a discovery cohort. All discovery cohort repertoires had been generated using a single sequencing platform. HLA typing covered class I and class II loci at four-digit resolution. Typing coverage differed by locus: A, B, C, DRB1 and DQB1 were typed in roughly 629-630 donors, DQA1 in 500 to 550, DPA1 in roughly 590, and DPB1 in just under 490. Because of strong linkage in the cohort, 4 to 6 DR-DQ haplotypes were treated as single units for association and clustering. Among approximately 370 genotyped donors of the cohort, an average of around 250,000 unique TCR beta nucleotide sequences was sequenced per donor, of which about 20% were non-productive. General study outcomes and caveats: According to a later analysis, most CMV-associated TCR beta chains appeared to be HLA-restricted, and the HLA associations seemed to be driven largely by CMV exposure. The only immune exposure information available for the cohort was CMV serostatus. Correlated functional status among segregating V segments might reflect linkage disequilibrium, but an unknown experimental factor could not be ruled out. The presence/absence analyses assumed that sequencing depth was roughly uniform across donors, and that assumption may not be true. HLA typing was unavailable for some donors at each locus, so association tests used only the typed subset. The 87-base-pair reads could not distinguish some IMGT-functional V segments, including TRBV6-2 and TRBV6-3, so those segments were excluded. A further reported finding was that TCR beta sequences accurately predicted the HLA-A and HLA-B alleles for most subjects in the first cohort. The authors suggested that the approach could potentially be extended to other disease states and immunological phenotypes. The study listed 150 to 200 TCR beta chains as associated with cytomegalovirus. Most TCR sequences were observed very rarely across donors, whereas some public TCRs were present in many individuals. In vitro tests confirmed that a few of the cytomegalovirus-associated TCR beta chains recognize cytomegalovirus antigens. V-gene and J-gene trimming of TCR beta chains was associated with a missense DCLRE1C variant in a later genetic analysis, and the association was replicated in an independent cohort. In a later analysis, several top co-occurrence clusters were reported to appear linked to parvovirus B19, influenza, CMV and Epstein-Barr virus. The cohort was sequenced for TCR beta chains only, and without alpha or paired-chain data the features that could be detected were limited. Seventeen rarely observed V segments, including chromosome 9 orphons, were excluded from the earlier analysis of several hundred of the donors because counts were too low. A cluster of highly shared sequence variants was judged likely to be a technical artifact of the sequencing pipeline. A later analysis found that HLA-associated TCR beta chains were more clonally expanded and had lower generation probabilities than equally common non-associated chains. When HLA alleles, especially DR and DQ, strongly co-occurred, TCR associations were difficult to assign to individual alleles. An earlier analysis of around 500 of the donors showed that most TCR beta V segments appeared in productive rearrangements either about 87% or about 30% of the time, which broadly matched IMGT annotations. In both the original and validation cohorts, the classifier was reported to diagnose cytomegalovirus status with high specificity and sensitivity. According to a later analysis, TCR association rates differed among HLA loci, with DRB1 alleles showing the most associated TCRs and HLA-C alleles showing the fewest. Specific HLA alleles were associated with more than 15,000 TCR beta sequences at a false discovery rate of 0.05 in a later analysis. Compared with the approximately 670-donor mean, donors in an Asian-associated ancestry cluster had fewer N-insertions in productive TCRs, according to a later genetic analysis.

Spanning cysteine to phenylalanine, the CDR3 consists of 20 amino acids. Only CDR3 DNA is held: 60 bases, read in frame from base 1. The germline V gene gives CDR1 as SGHVS and CDR2 as FNYEAQ. The junction shows trimming of 2 bases on V and 5 bases on J, plus 25 bases between the germline ends. Comments on this clone: Its antigen remains unidentified. Base quality data are lacking; no much larger clone is found one base away.

The cohort comprised several hundred healthy bone marrow donors. At the time of sampling, all cohort members were nominally healthy, though unrecorded immune exposures were likely present. The donor tested CMV seropositive, placing the donor among the approximately 290 seropositive members of the cohort. A peripheral blood sample was collected from each donor, and TCR beta sequencing was performed on peripheral blood mononuclear cells. The Qiagen DNeasy Blood Extraction Kit was used to extract genomic DNA from the blood cell samples. Libraries were built with the immunoSEQ multiplex PCR assay. For the multiplex PCR, a mixture combining 60 forward primers for TCR Vbeta segments and 13 reverse primers for TCR Jbeta segments was used. Amplification of the CDR3 region of rearranged TCR beta genes was performed with a multiplex PCR assay on genomic DNA. The amplified TCR beta libraries were sequenced on the Illumina HiSeq System as 87-base-pair reads. Under the source paper's analysis protocol: A later analysis tallied tens of millions of unique TCR beta chains across the approximately 670 repertoires, and around 10 million of those chains were shared by two or more donors. To remove PCR and sequencing errors, raw reads were error-corrected and collapsed into unique sequences using a nearest-neighbor algorithm that merged closely related sequences. V, D and J gene segments were assigned by aligning CDR3 sequences to IMGT reference sequences. For a sequence to be retained, a match of at least six nucleotides was required to both a V gene segment and a J gene segment. Rearrangements were classified as productive when the CDR3 lacked stop codons and remained in frame with V and J, and all other rearrangements were classified as non-productive. Following IMGT convention, CDR3 was defined as the stretch from the second conserved V-encoded cysteine to the conserved J-encoded phenylalanine. The earlier analysis of about 610 of the donors excluded any sequence lacking an unambiguous match to a single V gene segment. An earlier analysis of a few hundred of the donors called V segments functional above 56.7% productive rearrangements and segregating when the between-donor standard deviation exceeded 5%. To diagnose cytomegalovirus status from the catalog of TCR beta chain sequences, a statistical classification framework was built. In a later analysis, TCR nucleotide sequences were compared against IMGT/GENE-DB human TR gene sequences so that V and J genes could be assigned. A later analysis assigned CDR3 sequences and most-parsimonious VDJ recombination scenarios with the TCRdist pipeline. A later analysis defined each TCR beta chain by its CDR3 amino acid sequence plus V-gene family, and excluded reads lacking a unique V-gene family. To address suspected cross-contamination and a sequencing artifact, a later analysis removed 450 to 700 highly shared, low-generation-probability nucleotide sequences. A later analysis calculated a clonal expansion index for each public chain from normalized within-repertoire ranks of inferred template counts. In a later analysis, generation probabilities were computed using a VDJ recombination model fitted to out-of-frame rearrangements, and the results were checked against IGoR. Hypergeometric tests were used in a later analysis to score TCR-TCR, TCR-HLA and TCR-CMV co-occurrence, with a repertoire-size bias correction applied to the TCR pairs. In a later analysis, false discovery rates were estimated by permuting HLA or CMV assignments 20 times. A later analysis grouped co-occurring TCRs with DBSCAN, adding TCRdist sequence similarity when clustering within HLA-allele-positive subsets. Repertoires with fewer than 30,000 or more than 120,000 public chains, plus five repertoires with anomalous nucleotide sharing, were excluded from co-occurrence clustering. As stored in TCRdb, this immuneACCESS dataset retains in-frame rearrangements with V and J assigned. A fraction of the clones does not appear; measured against another copy, unresolved V genes explain less than half of the discrepancy, and the remainder lacks a known reason. V and J calls and clone size are those listed in that table; D and trimming were worked out from the DNA. The sample yields 110,000 or so clones; approximately 77% were counted once. The biggest ten clones account for around 4.9% of the sample.

The sequence is built from TRBV7-6 and TRBJ1-6; TRBD1 could be the D gene, as 6 bases match. This TCR was recovered from a man aged 45-65 years in good health and CMV-seropositive. The sample taken for sequencing was PBMCs. The CDR3 corresponds to CASSLLLVASGVSHNSPLHF. The DNA sequence follows: TGTGCCAGCAGCTTATTGTTAGTCGCTTCAGGGGTGTCCCATAATTCACCCCTCCACTTT.